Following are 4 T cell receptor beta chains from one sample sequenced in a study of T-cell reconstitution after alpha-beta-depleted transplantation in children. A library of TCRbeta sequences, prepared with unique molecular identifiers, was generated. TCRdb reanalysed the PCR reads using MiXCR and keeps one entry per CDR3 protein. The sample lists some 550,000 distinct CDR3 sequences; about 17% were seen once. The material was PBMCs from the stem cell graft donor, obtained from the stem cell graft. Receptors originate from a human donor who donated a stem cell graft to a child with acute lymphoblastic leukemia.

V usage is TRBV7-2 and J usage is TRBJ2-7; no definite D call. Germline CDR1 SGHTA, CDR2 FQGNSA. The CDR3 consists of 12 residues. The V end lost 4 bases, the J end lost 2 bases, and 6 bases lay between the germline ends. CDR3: CASSSHPYEQYF. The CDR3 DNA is TGTGCCAGCAGCTCTCACCCCTACGAGCAGTACTTC.

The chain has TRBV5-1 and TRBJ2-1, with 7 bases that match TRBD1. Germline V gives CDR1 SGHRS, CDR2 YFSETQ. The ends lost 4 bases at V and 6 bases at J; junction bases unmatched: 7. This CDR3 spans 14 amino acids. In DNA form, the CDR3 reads TGCGCCAGCAGCCCACCGAGGACAGGCAATGAGCAGTTCTTC. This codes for CASSPPRTGNEQFF.

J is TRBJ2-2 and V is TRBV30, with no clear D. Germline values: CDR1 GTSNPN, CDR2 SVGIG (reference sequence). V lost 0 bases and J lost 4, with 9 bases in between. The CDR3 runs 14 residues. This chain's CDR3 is CAWSVGGSTGELFF. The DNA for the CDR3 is TGTGCCTGGAGTGTCGGTGGTAGCACCGGGGAGCTGTTTTTT.

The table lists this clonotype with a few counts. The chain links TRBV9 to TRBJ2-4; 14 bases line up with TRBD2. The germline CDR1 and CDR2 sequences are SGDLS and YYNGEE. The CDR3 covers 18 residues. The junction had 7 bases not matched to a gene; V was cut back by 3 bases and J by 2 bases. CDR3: CASSGTSGRKVTKNIQYF. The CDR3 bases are TGTGCCAGCAGCGGGACTAGCGGGAGGAAGGTGACCAAAAACATTCAGTACTTC.